The 18 T cell receptor beta chains below were found in one sample sequenced in a study of CD8 T cells in ankylosing spondylitis. These TCRs' antigens remain unknown. Findings and caveats of the study: In ankylosing spondylitis blood, a motif of seven or eight highly homologous TCR beta variants appeared characteristic.

TCRdb called the 5' RACE reads again in MiXCR, with one record for every CDR3 protein. The sample includes around 490,000 distinct CDR3 sequences, roughly 5.3% of them seen just once. The sample taken for sequencing was blood, either unsorted or a sorted T cell fraction (not recorded which). These receptors were obtained from a male donor with ankylosing spondylitis.

The CDR3 DNA is TGTGCCAGCGGGACCTTTTGCAATGAGCAGTTCTTC. Amino acid sequence: CASGTFCNEQFF. The chain carries TRBV3-1 and TRBJ2-1; either TRBD1 or TRBD2 may supply D (5 bases each). Germline lookup yields CDR1 LGHDT and CDR2 YNNKEL (reference sequence). This CDR3 is 12 amino acids long. V lost 8 bases, J lost 6 bases, and 11 bases lay in between.

This clonotype was counted a few times. The chain joins TRBV20-1 to TRBJ2-5; D remains unclear. In germline, CDR1 is DFQATT, CDR2 SNEGSKA (reference sequence). The ends were cut back, 6 bases at V and 5 bases at J, with 13 bases in the middle. The CDR3 has 12 amino acids. The CDR3 DNA reads as TGCAGTGCCCCGTCTGGAAGGGAGACCCAGTACTTC. Its translation is CSAPSGRETQYF.

This clonotype was seen repeatedly, ten times or more. V is TRBV5-1 and J is TRBJ2-2, with 7 bases identical to TRBD2. V lost 7 bases, J lost 8 bases, and 5 bases stayed unmatched. The CDR3 has 12 amino acids. Looked up from germline, CDR1 is SGHRS and CDR2 is YFSETQ. This CDR3 reads CASFPAGGELFF. The DNA of the CDR3 is TGCGCCAGCTTCCCAGCGGGAGGGGAGCTGTTTTTT.

This clonotype occurred many times. The V gene is TRBV20-1, the J gene TRBJ1-6; D remains unclear. The germline gives CDR1 DFQATT, CDR2 SNEGSKA (reference sequence). This CDR3 contains 14 residues. Trimming left V 6 bases short and J 0 bases short, with 9 bases between. The CDR3 region is CSAEQSSYNSPLHF. The CDR3 DNA is TGCAGTGCGGAACAGAGCTCCTATAATTCACCCCTCCACTTT.

This clonotype came up many times. The chain carries TRBV12-3 or TRBV12-4 and TRBJ1-1; 10 bases are a match to TRBD1. The CDR3 is made up of 15 amino acids. The V segment lost 5 bases and the J segment 7 bases; nucleotides outside the gene matches: 10. The CDR3 DNA follows: TGTGCCAGCAGTCCAGGGACAGGGGCGATAATTGAAGCTTTCTTT. This encodes CASSPGTGAIIEAFF.

This clonotype appeared many times. This chain connects TRBV5-1 to TRBJ2-5; a weak D match, TRBD2 (5 bases). This CDR3 has 16 residues. Trimming removed 1 base at V and 5 bases at J, with 18 bases between. Germline assignment: CDR1 SGHRS and CDR2 YFSETQ. In DNA, the CDR3 is TGCGCCAGCAGCTTGTCCACTAGAAGTCGAGGGGAGACCCAGTACTTC. Amino acids: CASSLSTRSRGETQYF. Combining the CDR3 with reference TRBV5-1 and TRBJ2-5 gives the whole variable domain KAGVTQTPRYLIKTRGQQVTLSCSPISGHRSVSWYQQTPGQGLQFLFEYFSETQRNKGNFPGRFSGRQFSNSRSEMNVSTLELGDSALYLCASSLSTRSRGETQYFGPGTRLLVL.

This clonotype has a count of ten or more. V usage is TRBV21-1 and J usage is TRBJ1-2; TRBD1 reflects the table's D call only, with no check against the DNA. TRBV21-1 represents a pseudogene. This CDR3 is built from 14 residues. In nucleotides, the CDR3 is TGTGCCAGCAGCAAAGTGCTCGTCCCCTATGGCTACACCTTC. It encodes CASSKVLVPYGYTF.

The rearrangement links TRBV5-1 to TRBJ2-7, with D tentatively TRBD2 (6 bases). The CDR3 is 16 amino acids. The germline V gene has CDR1 SGHRS and CDR2 YFSETQ. V gave up 0 bases and J gave up 6 bases, with 19 bases separating them. The CDR3 nucleotides are TGCGCCAGCAGCTTGGAACCCTCAGCTCTCGGGGGCGAGCAGTACTTC. Encoded protein: CASSLEPSALGGEQYF.

In this sample, this clonotype turned up many times. The chain couples TRBV9 to TRBJ1-2; 9 positions agree with TRBD1. The CDR3 contains 15 residues. V was pared by 4 bases and J by 6 bases, with 10 bases of the junction left unmatched. Germline lookup yields CDR1 SGDLS and CDR2 YYNGEE. CDR3 bases: TGTGCCAGCAGCCACCTAACAGGGGGCGGGGATGGCTACACCTTC. Translation: CASSHLTGGGDGYTF.

This clonotype was recorded many times. The chain couples TRBV5-1 to TRBJ2-3; 8 bases are a match to TRBD2. This CDR3 spans 16 amino acids. CDR1 is SGHRS, CDR2 YFSETQ, per germline. J gave up 1 base and V 0 bases, and 4 bases lay outside the gene matches. The CDR3 DNA follows: TGCGCCAGCAGCTTGGCCCGGGGGGGCGGCACAGATACGCAGTATTTT. It specifies CASSLARGGGTDTQYF.

This clonotype was found many times. The chain joins TRBV7-2 to TRBJ1-2; tentative D call: TRBD1 (5 bases). Trimming left V 6 bases short and J 0 bases short, with 14 bases between. CDR3 size: 15 residues. Germline values: CDR1 SGHTA, CDR2 FQGNSA. CDR3 nucleotide sequence: TGTGCCAGCAGTTATCGACGCAGGGCTAACTATGGCTACACCTTC. Protein product: CASSYRRRANYGYTF.

This clonotype was counted many times. The genes are TRBV4-2 and TRBJ1-1; D is ambiguous. Trimming stripped 3 bases from V and 0 bases from J, with 8 bases between. Germline CDR1 and CDR2: LGHNA and YNFKEQ. The CDR3 has 14 amino acids. CDR3 sequence reads: CASSQMAVNTEAFF. CDR3 bases: TGTGCCAGCAGCCAGATGGCGGTGAACACTGAAGCTTTCTTT.

This clonotype was seen at least ten times. The chain joins TRBV20-1 to TRBJ2-3; 8 positions match TRBD2. This CDR3 has 13 amino acids. Losses at the gene ends were 4 bases for V and 5 bases for J; bases not matched to a gene: 5. Germline CDR1 and CDR2: DFQATT and SNEGSKA (reference sequence). This chain's CDR3 is CSAMGRGGDTQYF. In DNA form, the CDR3 reads TGCAGTGCTATGGGTCGGGGGGGAGATACGCAGTATTTT.

The rearrangement joins TRBV4-3 to TRBJ2-7; 8 positions match TRBD1. Germline CDR1 reads LGHNA; CDR2 reads YSLEER. There are 15 residues in the CDR3. V was clipped by 4 bases and J by 3 bases; unmatched bases: 8. The CDR3 is CASSPGQGAVYEQYF. The DNA of the CDR3 is TGCGCCAGCAGCCCCGGCCAGGGGGCGGTCTACGAGCAGTACTTC.

This clonotype was picked up many times. This chain connects TRBV4-3 to TRBJ1-4; D unclear. Trimming pared 0 bases from V and 3 bases from J, leaving 20 bases between. Germline values: CDR1 LGHNA, CDR2 YSLEER. CDR3 length: 19 residues. For the CDR3, the DNA is TGCGCCAGCAGCCAAGATCCAGTTCGGGGAGCCGGTCCTAATGAAAAACTGTTTTTT. Its protein is CASSQDPVRGAGPNEKLFF.

This clonotype was seen at least ten times. This chain connects TRBV7-9 to TRBJ2-2; D is possibly TRBD2 (5 bases). Trimming removed 11 bases at V and 0 bases at J, with 13 bases between. CDR1 and CDR2 (germline): SEHNR, FQNEAQ (reference sequence). The CDR3 totals 14 residues. CDR3 sequence: CAHGETTNTGELFF. CDR3 nucleotide sequence: TGTGCCCACGGGGAGACTACGAACACCGGGGAGCTGTTTTTT.

This clonotype was counted at least ten times. This sequence joins TRBV9 and TRBJ2-1, with D maybe TRBD1 (6 bases). This CDR3 is built from 17 residues. Trimming took off 0 bases at V and 0 bases at J, with 13 bases between the two ends. CDR1 and CDR2 (germline): SGDLS, YYNGEE. CDR3 region: CASSVVPTGSSYNEQFF. The CDR3 DNA reads as TGTGCCAGCAGCGTAGTCCCCACAGGGAGCTCCTACAATGAGCAGTTCTTC.

This clonotype appeared a few times. The chain joins TRBV6-1 to TRBJ2-6, with 10 bases aligning to TRBD1. V was pared by 6 bases and J by 0 bases, with 8 bases of the junction left unmatched. Per the germline V gene, CDR1 is MNHNS and CDR2 is SASEGT. CDR3 length equals 18 residues. The CDR3 nucleotides read TGTGCCAGCAGCAGCGACAGGGGGCTTGTCTCTGGGGCCAACGTCCTGACTTTC. It codes for CASSSDRGLVSGANVLTF.